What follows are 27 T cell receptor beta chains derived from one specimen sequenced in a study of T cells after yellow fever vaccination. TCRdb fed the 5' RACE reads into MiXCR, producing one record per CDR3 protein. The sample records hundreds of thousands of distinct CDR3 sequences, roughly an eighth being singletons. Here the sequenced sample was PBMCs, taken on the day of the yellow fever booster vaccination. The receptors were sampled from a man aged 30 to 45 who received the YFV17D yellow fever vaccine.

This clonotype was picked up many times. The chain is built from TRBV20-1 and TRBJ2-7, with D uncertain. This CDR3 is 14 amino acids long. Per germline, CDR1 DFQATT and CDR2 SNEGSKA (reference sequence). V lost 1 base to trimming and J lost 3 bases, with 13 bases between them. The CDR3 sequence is CSARALTRVYEQYF. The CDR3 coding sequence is TGCAGTGCTAGAGCTCTCACCCGGGTCTACGAGCAGTACTTC.

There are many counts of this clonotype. The CDR3: CASSLVSSYNEQFF. The CDR3 DNA reads as TGTGCCAGCAGCTTAGTGAGCTCCTACAATGAGCAGTTCTTC. The chain couples TRBV7-2 to TRBJ2-1; no firm D call. Germline V gene data show CDR1 as SGHTA and CDR2 as FQGNSA. Trimming removed 1 base at V and 0 bases at J, with 4 bases between. The CDR3 has 14 residues.

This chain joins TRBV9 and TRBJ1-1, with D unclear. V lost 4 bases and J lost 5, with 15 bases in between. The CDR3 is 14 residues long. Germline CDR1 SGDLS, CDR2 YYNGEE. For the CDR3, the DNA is TGTGCCAGCAGCCCAGAAGGCCTTTCAACTGAAGCTTTCTTT. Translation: CASSPEGLSTEAFF.

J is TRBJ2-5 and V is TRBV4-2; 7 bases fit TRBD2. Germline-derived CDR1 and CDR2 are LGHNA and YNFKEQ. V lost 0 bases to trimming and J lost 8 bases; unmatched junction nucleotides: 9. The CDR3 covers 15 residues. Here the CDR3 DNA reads TGTGCCAGCAGCCAAGATGTAGCGGGCCCGGGTACCCAGTACTTC. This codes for CASSQDVAGPGTQYF.

CDR3 coding DNA: TGTGCCAGCAGCCCGACTAGCGGGGAGGGTCTGGAGCAGTTCTTC. Protein: CASSPTSGEGLEQFF. The gene calls are TRBV7-2 and TRBJ2-1; 11 bases are shared with TRBD2. The germline V gene has CDR1 SGHTA and CDR2 FQGNSA. The CDR3 consists of 15 residues. V trimming: 5 bases; J trimming: 10 bases; junction bases outside the gene matches: 10.

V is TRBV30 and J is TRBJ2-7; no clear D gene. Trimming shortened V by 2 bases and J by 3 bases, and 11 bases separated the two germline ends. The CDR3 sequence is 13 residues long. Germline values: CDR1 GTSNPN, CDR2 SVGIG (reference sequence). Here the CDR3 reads CAWSWILNYEQYF. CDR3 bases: TGTGCCTGGAGTTGGATTCTAAACTACGAGCAGTACTTC. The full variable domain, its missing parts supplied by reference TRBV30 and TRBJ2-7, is SQTIHQWPATLVQPVGSPLSLECTVEGTSNPNLYWYRQAAGRGLQLLFYSVGIGQISSEVPQNLSASRPQDRQFILSSKKLLLSDSGFYLCAWSWILNYEQYFGPGTRLTVT.

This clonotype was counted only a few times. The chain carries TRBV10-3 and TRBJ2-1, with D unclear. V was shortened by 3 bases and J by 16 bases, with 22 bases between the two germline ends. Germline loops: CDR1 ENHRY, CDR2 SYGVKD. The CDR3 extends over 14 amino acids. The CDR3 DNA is TGTGCCATCAGTGACCTTTTGGGTGAGCAGTTGGGCTTCTTC. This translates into CAISDLLGEQLGFF.

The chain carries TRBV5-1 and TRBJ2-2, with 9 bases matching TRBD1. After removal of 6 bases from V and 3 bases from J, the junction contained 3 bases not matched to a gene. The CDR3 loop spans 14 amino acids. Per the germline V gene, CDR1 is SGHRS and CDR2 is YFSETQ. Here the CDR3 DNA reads TGCGCCAGCAAAGGGACAGGGTACACCGGGGAGCTGTTTTTT. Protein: CASKGTGYTGELFF.

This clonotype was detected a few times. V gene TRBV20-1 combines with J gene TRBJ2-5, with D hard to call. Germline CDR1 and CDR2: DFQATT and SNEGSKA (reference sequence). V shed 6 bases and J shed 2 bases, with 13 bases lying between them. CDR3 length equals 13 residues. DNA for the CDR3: TGCAGTGCGACCAGGTCCGGGCAAGAGACCCAGTACTTC. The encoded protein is CSATRSGQETQYF.

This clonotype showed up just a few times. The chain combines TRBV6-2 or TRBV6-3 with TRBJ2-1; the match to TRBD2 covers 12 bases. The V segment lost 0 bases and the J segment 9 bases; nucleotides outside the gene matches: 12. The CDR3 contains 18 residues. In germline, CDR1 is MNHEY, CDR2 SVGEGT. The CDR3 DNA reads TGTGCCAGCAGTTACTCGAAAGTAGGGGCTAGCGGGAGGGGTGAGCAGTTCTTC. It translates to CASSYSKVGASGRGEQFF.

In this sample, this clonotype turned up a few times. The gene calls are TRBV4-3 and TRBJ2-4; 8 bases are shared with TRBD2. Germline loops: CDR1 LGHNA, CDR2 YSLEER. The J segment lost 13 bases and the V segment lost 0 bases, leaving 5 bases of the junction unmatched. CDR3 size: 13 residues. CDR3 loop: CASSQEAGDHQYF. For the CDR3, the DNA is TGCGCCAGCAGCCAAGAAGCGGGGGATCACCAGTACTTC.

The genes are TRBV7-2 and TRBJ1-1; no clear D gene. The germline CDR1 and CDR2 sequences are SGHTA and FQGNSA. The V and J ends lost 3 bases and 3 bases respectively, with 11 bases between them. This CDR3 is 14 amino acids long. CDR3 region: CASSLDGFYTEAFF. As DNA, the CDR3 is TGTGCCAGCAGCTTGGACGGTTTTTACACTGAAGCTTTCTTT.

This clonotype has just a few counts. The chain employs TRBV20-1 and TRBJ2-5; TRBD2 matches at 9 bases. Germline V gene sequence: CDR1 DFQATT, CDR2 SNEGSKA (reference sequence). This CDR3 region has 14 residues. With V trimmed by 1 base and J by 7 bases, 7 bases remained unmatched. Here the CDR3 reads CSARAERGAGTQYF. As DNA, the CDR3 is TGCAGTGCTAGAGCTGAGCGGGGGGCGGGGACCCAGTACTTC.

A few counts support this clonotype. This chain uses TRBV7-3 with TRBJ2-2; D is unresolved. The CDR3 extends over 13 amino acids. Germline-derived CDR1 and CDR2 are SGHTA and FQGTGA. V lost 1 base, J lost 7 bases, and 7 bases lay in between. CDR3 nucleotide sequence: TGTGCCAGCAGCTTAATTACCAGCGGGGAGCTGTTTTTT. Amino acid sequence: CASSLITSGELFF.

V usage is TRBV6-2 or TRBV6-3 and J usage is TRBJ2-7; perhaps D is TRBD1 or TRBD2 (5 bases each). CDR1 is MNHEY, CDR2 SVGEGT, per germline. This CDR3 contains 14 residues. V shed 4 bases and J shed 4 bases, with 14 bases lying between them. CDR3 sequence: CASSWSRGPYEQYF. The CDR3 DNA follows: TGTGCCAGCAGTTGGTCACGGGGCCCATACGAGCAGTACTTC.

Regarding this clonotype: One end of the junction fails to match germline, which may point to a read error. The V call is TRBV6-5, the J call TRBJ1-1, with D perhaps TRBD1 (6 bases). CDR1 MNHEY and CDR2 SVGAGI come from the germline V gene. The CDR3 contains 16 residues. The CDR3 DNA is TGTACCAGCAGTTACTCGGGGGGCGTGATGAACACTGAAGCTTTCTTT. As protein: CTSSYSGGVMNTEAFF.

DNA of the CDR3: TGCAGCGTTGAATCACGGGATCGCACAGATACGCAGTATTTT. This translates into CSVESRDRTDTQYF. V is TRBV29-1 and J is TRBJ2-3; a possible D gene is TRBD2 (5 bases). This CDR3 has 14 amino acids. CDR1 is SQVTM and CDR2 is ANQGSEA in the germline V gene. The germline V and J ends were trimmed by 2 bases and 1 base, with 10 bases remaining between them.

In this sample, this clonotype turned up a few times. This CDR3 reads CASSQGRTSYNEQFF. Written as DNA, the CDR3 is TGCGCCAGCAGCCAGGGACGGACCTCCTACAATGAGCAGTTCTTC. This rearrangement joins TRBV4-3 to TRBJ2-1; either TRBD1 or TRBD2 may supply D (5 bases each). The CDR3 runs 15 residues. V was trimmed by 3 bases and J by 0 bases, leaving 9 bases between them. The germline CDR1 and CDR2 sequences are LGHNA and YSLEER.

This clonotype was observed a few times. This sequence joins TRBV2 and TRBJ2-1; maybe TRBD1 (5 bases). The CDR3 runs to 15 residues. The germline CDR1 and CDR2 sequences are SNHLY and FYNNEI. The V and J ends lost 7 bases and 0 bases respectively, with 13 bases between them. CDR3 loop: CASMKSGISYNEQFF. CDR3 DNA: TGTGCCAGCATGAAGTCAGGGATCTCCTACAATGAGCAGTTCTTC.

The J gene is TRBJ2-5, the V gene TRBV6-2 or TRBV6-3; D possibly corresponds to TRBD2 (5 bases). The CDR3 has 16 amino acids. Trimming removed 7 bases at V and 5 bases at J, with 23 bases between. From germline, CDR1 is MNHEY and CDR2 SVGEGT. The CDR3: CASTQEGSYRGETQYF. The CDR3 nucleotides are TGTGCCAGCACCCAAGAAGGATCCTACAGAGGGGAGACCCAGTACTTC.

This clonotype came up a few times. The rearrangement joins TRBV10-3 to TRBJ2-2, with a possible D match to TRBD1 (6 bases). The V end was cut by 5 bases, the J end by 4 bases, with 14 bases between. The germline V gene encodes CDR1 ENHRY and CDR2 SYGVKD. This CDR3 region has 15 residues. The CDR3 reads CAISPGHVGTGELFF. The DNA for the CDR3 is TGTGCCATCAGTCCGGGACATGTTGGCACCGGGGAGCTGTTTTTT.

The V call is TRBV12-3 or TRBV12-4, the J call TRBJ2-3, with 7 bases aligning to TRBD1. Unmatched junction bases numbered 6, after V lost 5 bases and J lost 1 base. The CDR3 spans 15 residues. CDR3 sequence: CASSATGVRTDTQYF. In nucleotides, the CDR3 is TGTGCCAGCAGTGCCACAGGGGTGCGCACAGATACGCAGTATTTT.

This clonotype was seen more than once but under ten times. DNA for the CDR3: TGCAGTGCCCGGGACAGGGGACTTGCCGAGCAGTACTTC. Translated: CSARDRGLAEQYF. V gene TRBV20-1 combines with J gene TRBJ2-7; 10 positions match TRBD1. The V and J ends lost 6 bases and 6 bases, in that order; junction bases with no gene match: 8. CDR3 length: 13 amino acids. Germline CDR1 is DFQATT and CDR2 is SNEGSKA (reference sequence).

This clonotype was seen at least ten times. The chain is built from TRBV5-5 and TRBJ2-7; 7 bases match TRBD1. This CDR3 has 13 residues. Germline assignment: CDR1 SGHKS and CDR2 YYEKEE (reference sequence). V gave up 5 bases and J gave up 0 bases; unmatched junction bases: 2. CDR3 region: CASRTGSSYEQYF. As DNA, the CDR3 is TGTGCCAGCAGGACAGGGAGCTCCTACGAGCAGTACTTC.

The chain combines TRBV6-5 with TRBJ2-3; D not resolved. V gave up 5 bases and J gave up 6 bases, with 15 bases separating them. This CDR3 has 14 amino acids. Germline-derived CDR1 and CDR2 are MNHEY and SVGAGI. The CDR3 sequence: CASSPSRPRDTQYF. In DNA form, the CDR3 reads TGTGCCAGCAGTCCCTCGCGACCCAGGGATACGCAGTATTTT.

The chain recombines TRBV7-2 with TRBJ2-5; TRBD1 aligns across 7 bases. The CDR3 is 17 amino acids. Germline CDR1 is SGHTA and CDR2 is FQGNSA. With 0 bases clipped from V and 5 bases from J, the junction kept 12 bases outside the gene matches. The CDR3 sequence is CASSLAKVGDRGETQYF. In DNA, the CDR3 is TGTGCCAGCAGCTTAGCGAAGGTGGGGGACAGAGGGGAGACCCAGTACTTC.

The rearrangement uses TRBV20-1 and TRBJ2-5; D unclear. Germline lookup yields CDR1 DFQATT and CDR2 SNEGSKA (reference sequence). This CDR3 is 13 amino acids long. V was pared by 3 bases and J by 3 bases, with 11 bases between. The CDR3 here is CSASPGFEETQYF. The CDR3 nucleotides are TGCAGTGCTAGTCCTGGGTTCGAAGAGACCCAGTACTTC.